A single T cell receptor beta chain is shown here with its context. The antigen is undetermined. The data derive from a study of T cell responses to AZD1222 COVID-19 vaccine. Points from the study as a whole: Just a handful of AZD1222 recipients were seropositive at baseline. The reported proportion of spike-specific TCRs targeting unmutated variant regions was nearly half. After the peak T cell response, and only then, were repertoires sampled.

Trimming shortened V by 0 bases and J by 3 bases, and 6 bases separated the two germline ends. Germline CDR1 and CDR2: SGHKS and YYEKEE (reference sequence). The CDR3 runs to 13 residues. Measured with immunoSEQ multiplex PCR; TCRdb has only the in-frame clones, and not every one. The table lists 120,000 or so clones, approximately 90% of them singletons. This sequence joins TRBV5-5 and TRBJ1-1; D uncertain. The sequencing here drew on peripheral blood, taken on day 0 of AZD1222 vaccination. This sequence was found in an adult in good health. This CDR3 reads CASSLDGDTEAFF. For the CDR3, the DNA is TGTGCCAGCAGCTTGGATGGGGACACTGAAGCTTTCTTT.